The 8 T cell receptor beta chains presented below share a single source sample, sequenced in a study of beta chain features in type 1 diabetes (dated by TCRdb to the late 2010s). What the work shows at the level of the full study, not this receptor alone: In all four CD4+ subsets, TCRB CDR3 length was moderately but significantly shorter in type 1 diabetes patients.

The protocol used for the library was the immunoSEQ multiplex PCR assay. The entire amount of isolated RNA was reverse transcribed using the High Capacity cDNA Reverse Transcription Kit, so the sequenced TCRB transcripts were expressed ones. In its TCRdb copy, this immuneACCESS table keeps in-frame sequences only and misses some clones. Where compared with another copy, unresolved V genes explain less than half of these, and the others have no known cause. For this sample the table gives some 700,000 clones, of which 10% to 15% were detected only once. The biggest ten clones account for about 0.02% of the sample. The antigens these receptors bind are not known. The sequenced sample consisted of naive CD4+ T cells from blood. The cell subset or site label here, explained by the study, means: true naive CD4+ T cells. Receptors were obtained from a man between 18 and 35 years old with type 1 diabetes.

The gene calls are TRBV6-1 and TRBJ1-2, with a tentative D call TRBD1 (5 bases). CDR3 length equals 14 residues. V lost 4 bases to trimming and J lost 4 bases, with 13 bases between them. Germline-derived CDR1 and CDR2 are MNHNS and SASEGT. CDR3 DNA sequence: TGTGCCAGCAGTGGCCAAATTGGGGCCTATGGCTACACCTTC. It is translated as CASSGQIGAYGYTF.

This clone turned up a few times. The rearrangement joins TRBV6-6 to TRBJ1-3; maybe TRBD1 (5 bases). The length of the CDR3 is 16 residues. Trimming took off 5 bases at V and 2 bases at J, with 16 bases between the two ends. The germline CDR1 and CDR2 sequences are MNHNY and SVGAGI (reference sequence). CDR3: CASSQGPTAAGNTIYF. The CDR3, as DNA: TGTGCCAGCAGTCAGGGCCCAACAGCGGCTGGAAACACCATATATTTT.

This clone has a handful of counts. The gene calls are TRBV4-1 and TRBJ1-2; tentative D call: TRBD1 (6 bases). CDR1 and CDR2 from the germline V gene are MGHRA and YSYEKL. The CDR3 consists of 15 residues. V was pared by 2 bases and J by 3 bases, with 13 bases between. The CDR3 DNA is TGCGCCAGCAGCCAAACCGGGGGCGTGGACTATGGCTACACCTTC. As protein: CASSQTGGVDYGYTF.

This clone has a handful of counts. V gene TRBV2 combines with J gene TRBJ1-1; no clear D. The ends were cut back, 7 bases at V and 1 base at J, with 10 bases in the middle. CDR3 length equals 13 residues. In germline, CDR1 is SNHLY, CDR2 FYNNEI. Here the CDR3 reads CASIREGNTEAFF. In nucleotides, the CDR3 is TGTGCCAGCATAAGGGAGGGGAACACTGAAGCTTTCTTT.

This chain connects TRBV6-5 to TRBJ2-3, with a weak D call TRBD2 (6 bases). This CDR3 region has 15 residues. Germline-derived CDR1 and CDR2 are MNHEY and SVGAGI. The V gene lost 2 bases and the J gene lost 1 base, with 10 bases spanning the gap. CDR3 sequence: CASSYQIAGTDTQYF. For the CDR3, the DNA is TGTGCCAGCAGTTACCAAATAGCGGGCACAGATACGCAGTATTTT.

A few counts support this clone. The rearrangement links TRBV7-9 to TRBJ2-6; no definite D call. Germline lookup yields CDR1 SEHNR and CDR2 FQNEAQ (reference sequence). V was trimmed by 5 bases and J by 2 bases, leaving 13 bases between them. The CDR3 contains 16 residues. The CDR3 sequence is CASSPHNIPGANVLTF. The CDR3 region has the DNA TGTGCCAGCAGCCCTCACAACATCCCTGGGGCCAACGTCCTGACTTTC. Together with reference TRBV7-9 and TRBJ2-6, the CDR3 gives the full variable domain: DTGVSQNPRHKITKRGQNVTFRCDPISEHNRLYWYRQTLGQGPEFLTYFQNEAQLEKSRLLSDRFSAERPKGSFSTLEIQRTEQGDSAMYLCASSPHNIPGANVLTFGAGSRLTVL.

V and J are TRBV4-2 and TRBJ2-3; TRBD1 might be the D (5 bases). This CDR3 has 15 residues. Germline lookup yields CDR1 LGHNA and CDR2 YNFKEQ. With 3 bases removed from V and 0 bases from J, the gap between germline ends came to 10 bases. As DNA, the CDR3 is TGTGCCAGCAGCCAGGAGAGACAGAGCACAGATACGCAGTATTTT. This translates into CASSQERQSTDTQYF.

The chain's CDR3 is CASSLLGLSGNTIYF. CDR3 DNA: TGTGCCAGCAGCCTGCTGGGGTTGTCCGGAAACACCATATATTTT. The chain is built from TRBV11-2 and TRBJ1-3; D unresolved. The CDR3 sequence is 15 residues long. V gave up 5 bases and J gave up 4 bases, with 15 bases separating them. CDR1 is SGHAT, CDR2 FQNNGV, per germline.